This T cell receptor beta chain was documented in a study of regulatory T cells in long-lasting Graves disease. Study in general: Less than 3 months of antithyroid drugs had been taken by newly diagnosed Graves' patients. Study observations and caveats: Persistent disease preferred TRBV28, TRBJ1-2 and TRBJ2-5; new disease, TRBV20-1 and TRBJ2-1.

This clonotype was seen repeatedly, ten times or more. As yet, its antigen is unknown. iRepertoire HTBI primers and Arm-PCR of CDR3 regions built TCR beta libraries. TCRdb itself ran the multiplex PCR reads through MiXCR, one entry per CDR3 protein. This sample has around 420,000 distinct CDR3 sequences, with 15% found just once. Indicated time point: newly diagnosed GD, antithyroid drugs for less than 3 months. RNA from PBMCs was the source of the TCR library. CDR3 size: 15 residues. With 0 bases removed from V and 4 bases from J, the gap between germline ends came to 12 bases. The germline gives CDR1 SGHTA, CDR2 FQGNSA. The same sample was also studied in work on T cells in Graves' hyperthyroidism and ophthalmopathy. As reported in that work: Blood held most thyroid clonotypes expanded above 0.001 frequency.

The sample consisted of peripheral blood mononuclear cells (PBMCs), taken at new diagnosis, from a patient treated with antithyroid drugs. This sequence was found in a woman aged 40 to 50 with Graves disease. V and J are TRBV7-2 and TRBJ1-1; perhaps TRBD1 as D (6 bases). CDR3 in amino acids: CASSLAVGGLTEAFF. The CDR3 coding sequence is TGTGCCAGCAGCTTAGCGGTGGGGGGCCTCACTGAAGCTTTCTTT.